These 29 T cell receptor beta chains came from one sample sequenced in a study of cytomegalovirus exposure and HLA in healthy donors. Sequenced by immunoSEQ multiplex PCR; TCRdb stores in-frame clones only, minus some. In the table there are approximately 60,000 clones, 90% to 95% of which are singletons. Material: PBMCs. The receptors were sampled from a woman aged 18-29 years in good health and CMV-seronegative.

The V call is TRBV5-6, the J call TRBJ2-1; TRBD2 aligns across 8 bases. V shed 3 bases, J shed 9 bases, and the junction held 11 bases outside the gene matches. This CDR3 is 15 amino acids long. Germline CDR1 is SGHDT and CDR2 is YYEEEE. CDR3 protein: CASSSDSGNLFEQFF. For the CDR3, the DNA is TGTGCCAGCAGCTCTGATAGCGGGAACCTCTTTGAGCAGTTCTTC.

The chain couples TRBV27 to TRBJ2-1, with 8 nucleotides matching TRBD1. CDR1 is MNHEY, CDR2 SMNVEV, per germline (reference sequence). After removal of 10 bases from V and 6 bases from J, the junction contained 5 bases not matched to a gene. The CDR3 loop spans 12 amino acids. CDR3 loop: CATRTGSNEQFF. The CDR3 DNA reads TGTGCCACCAGGACAGGGTCCAATGAGCAGTTCTTC.

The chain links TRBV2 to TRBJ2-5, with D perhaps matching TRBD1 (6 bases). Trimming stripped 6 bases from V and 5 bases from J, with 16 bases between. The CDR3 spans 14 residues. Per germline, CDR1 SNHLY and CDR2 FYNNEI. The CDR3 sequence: CASSVYLQGETQYF. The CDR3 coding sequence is TGTGCCAGCAGCGTCTACCTCCAGGGGGAGACCCAGTACTTC.

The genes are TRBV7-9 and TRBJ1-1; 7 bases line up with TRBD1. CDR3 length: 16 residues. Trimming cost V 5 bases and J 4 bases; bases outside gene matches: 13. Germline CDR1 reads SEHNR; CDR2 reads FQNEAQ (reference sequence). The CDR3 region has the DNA TGTGCCAGCAGCGAGGACAGGAGAGGCTTGAGCACTGAAGCTTTCTTT. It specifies CASSEDRRGLSTEAFF.

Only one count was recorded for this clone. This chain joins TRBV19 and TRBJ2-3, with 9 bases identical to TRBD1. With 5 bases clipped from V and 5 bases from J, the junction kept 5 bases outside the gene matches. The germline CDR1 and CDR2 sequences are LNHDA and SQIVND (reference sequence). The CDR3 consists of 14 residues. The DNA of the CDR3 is TGTGCCAGTAGTTTACAGGGGGCGCAAGATACGCAGTATTTT. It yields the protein CASSLQGAQDTQYF. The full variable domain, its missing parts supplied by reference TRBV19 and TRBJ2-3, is DGGITQSPKYLFRKEGQNVTLSCEQNLNHDAMYWYRQDPGQGLRLIYYSQIVNDFQKGDIAEGYSVSREKKESFPLTVTSAQKNPTAFYLCASSLQGAQDTQYFGPGTRLTVL.

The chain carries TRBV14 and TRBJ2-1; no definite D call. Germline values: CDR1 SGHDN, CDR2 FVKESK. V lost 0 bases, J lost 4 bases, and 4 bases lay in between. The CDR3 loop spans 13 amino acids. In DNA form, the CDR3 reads TGTGCCAGCAGCCAAGATCAGTACAATGAGCAGTTCTTC. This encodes CASSQDQYNEQFF.

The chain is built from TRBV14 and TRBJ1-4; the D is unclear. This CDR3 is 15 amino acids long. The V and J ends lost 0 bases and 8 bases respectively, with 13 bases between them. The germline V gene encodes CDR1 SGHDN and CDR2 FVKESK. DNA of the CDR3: TGTGCCAGCAGCCAAGAAAGGCTGGCGGGCGAAAAACTGTTTTTT. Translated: CASSQERLAGEKLFF.

DNA of the CDR3: TGTGCCAGCAGACGATCGGGACTAGCGGGAGGGCTCACAGATACGCAGTATTTT. This encodes CASRRSGLAGGLTDTQYF. The V call is TRBV28, the J call TRBJ2-3, with TRBD2 matching over 16 bases. Germline V gives CDR1 MDHEN, CDR2 SYDVKM. The CDR3 length is 18 residues. The J segment lost 2 bases and the V segment lost 6 bases, leaving 8 bases of the junction unmatched.

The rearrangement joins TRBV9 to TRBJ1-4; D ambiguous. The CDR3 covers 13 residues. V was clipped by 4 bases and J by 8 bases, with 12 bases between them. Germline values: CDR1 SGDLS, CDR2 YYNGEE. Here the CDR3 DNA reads TGTGCCAGCAGCCAGGATCCCGCGGAAAAACTGTTTTTT. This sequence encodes CASSQDPAEKLFF.

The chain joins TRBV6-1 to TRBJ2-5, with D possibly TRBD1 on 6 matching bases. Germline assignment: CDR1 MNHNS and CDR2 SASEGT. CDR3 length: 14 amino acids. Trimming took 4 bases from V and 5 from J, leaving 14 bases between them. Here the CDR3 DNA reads TGTGCCAGCAGTGTGGGGGCTCGGCGGGAGACCCAGTACTTC. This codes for CASSVGARRETQYF.

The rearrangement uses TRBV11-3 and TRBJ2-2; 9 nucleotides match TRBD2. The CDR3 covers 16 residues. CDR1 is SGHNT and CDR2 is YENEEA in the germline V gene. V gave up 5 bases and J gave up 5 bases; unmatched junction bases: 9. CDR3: CASSLIAGDPTGELFF. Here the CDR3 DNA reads TGTGCCAGCAGCCTGATAGCGGGAGACCCTACCGGGGAGCTGTTTTTT.

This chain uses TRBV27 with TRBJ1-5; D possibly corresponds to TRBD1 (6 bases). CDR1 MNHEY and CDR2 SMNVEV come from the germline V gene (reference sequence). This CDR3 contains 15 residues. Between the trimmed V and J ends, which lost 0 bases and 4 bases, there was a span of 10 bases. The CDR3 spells CASSLSLGQNQPQHF. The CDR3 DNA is TGTGCCAGCAGTTTATCCTTAGGACAGAATCAGCCCCAGCATTTT.

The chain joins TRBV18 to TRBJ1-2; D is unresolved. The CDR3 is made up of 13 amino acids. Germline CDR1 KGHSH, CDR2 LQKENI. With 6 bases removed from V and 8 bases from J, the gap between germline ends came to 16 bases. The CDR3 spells CASSPNPRWGYTF. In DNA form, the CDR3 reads TGTGCCAGCTCCCCGAACCCCCGGTGGGGCTACACCTTC.

The CDR3 DNA reads TGTGCCAGTAGTGCGGACAGGGGATTCCACTTT. Translation: CASSADRGFHF. The V call is TRBV19, the J call TRBJ1-6; 9 bases are a match to TRBD1. V lost 5 bases and J lost 17; bases outside the gene matches: 4. The CDR3 length is 11 residues. CDR1 is LNHDA, CDR2 SQIVND, per germline (reference sequence).

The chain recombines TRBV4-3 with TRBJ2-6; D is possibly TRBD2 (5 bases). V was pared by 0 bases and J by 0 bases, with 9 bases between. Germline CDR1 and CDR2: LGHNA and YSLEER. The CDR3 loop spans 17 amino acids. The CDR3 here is CASSQDSSTSGANVLTF. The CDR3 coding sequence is TGCGCCAGCAGCCAAGATTCTAGCACCTCTGGGGCCAACGTCCTGACTTTC.

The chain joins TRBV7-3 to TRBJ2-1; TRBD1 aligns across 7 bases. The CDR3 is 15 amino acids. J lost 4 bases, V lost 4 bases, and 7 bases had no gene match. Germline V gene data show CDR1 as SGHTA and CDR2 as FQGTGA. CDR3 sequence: CASSSGTGVYNEQFF. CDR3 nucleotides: TGTGCCAGCAGCTCTGGAACAGGGGTGTACAATGAGCAGTTCTTC. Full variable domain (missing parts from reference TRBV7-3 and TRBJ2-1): GAGVSQTPSNKVTEKGKYVELRCDPISGHTALYWYRQSLGQGPEFLIYFQGTGAADDSGLPNDRFFAVRPEGSVSTLKIQRTERGDSAVYLCASSSGTGVYNEQFFGPGTRLTVL.

In DNA, the CDR3 is TGTGCCAGCAGTCCTTTTGCGCTGGAGGGAGAGACCCAGTACTTC. This encodes CASSPFALEGETQYF. The V call is TRBV6-5, the J call TRBJ2-5; tentative D call: TRBD2 (6 bases). CDR1 and CDR2 (germline): MNHEY, SVGAGI. CDR3 length: 15 residues. V was cut by 5 bases and J by 4 bases, with 17 bases left in between.

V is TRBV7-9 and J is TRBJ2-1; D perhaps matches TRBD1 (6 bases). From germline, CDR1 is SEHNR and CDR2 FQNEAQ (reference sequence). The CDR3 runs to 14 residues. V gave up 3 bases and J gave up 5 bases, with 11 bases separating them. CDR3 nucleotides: TGTGCCAGCAGCTTCAACAGGGTTAACAATGAGCAGTTCTTC. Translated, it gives CASSFNRVNNEQFF.

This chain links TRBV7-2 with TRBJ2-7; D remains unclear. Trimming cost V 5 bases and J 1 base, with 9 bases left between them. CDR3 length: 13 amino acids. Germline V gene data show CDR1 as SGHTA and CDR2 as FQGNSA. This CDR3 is CASSIGPSYEQYF. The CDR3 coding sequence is TGTGCCAGCAGCATAGGGCCTTCCTACGAGCAGTACTTC.

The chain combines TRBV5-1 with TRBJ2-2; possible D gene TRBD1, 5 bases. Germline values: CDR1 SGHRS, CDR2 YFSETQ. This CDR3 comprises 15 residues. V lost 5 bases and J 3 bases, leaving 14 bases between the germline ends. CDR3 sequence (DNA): TGCGCCAGCAGTTACAGGATAGGGGACACCGGGGAGCTGTTTTTT. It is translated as CASSYRIGDTGELFF.

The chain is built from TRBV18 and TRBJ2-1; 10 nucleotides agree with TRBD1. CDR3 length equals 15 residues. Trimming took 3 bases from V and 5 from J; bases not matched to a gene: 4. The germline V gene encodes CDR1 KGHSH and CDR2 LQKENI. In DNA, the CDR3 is TGTGCCAGCTCACCCGGGACAGGGGTGGACAATGAGCAGTTCTTC. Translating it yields CASSPGTGVDNEQFF.

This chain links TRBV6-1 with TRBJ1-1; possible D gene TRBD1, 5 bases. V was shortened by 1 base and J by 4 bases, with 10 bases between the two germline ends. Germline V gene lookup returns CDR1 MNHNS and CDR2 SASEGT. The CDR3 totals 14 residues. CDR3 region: CASSEGGESTEAFF. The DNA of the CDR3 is TGTGCCAGCAGTGAAGGGGGGGAGAGCACTGAAGCTTTCTTT.

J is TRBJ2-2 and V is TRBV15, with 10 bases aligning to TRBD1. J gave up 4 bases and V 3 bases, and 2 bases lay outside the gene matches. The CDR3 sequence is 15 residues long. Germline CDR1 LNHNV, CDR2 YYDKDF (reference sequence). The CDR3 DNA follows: TGTGCCACCAGCAGCCGGGACAGGGGCACCGGGGAGCTGTTTTTT. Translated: CATSSRDRGTGELFF.

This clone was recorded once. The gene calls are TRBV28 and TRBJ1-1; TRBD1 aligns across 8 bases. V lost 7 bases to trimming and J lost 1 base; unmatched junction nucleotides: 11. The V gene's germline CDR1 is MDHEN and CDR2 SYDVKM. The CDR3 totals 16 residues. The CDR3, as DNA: TGTGCCAGCACTTATTTCGACAGGGGTTGGAACACTGAAGCTTTCTTT. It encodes CASTYFDRGWNTEAFF.

The CDR3 nucleotides read TGTGCCAGCAGCCAAGCAGACAGGGTATACTTC. Encoded protein: CASSQADRVYF. V and J are TRBV14 and TRBJ2-7; 7 nucleotides agree with TRBD1. CDR3 size: 11 residues. J gave up 13 bases and V 1 base, and 4 bases lay outside the gene matches. Germline V gene data show CDR1 as SGHDN and CDR2 as FVKESK.

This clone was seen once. CDR3 amino acids: CASSLRAVGAEAFF. The CDR3 DNA is TGTGCCAGCAGTTTGAGGGCCGTGGGCGCTGAAGCTTTCTTT. The chain couples TRBV6-5 to TRBJ1-1, with D unresolved. Germline V CDR1 and CDR2: MNHEY, SVGAGI. The length of the CDR3 is 14 residues. The V gene lost 4 bases and the J gene lost 6 bases, with 15 bases spanning the gap.

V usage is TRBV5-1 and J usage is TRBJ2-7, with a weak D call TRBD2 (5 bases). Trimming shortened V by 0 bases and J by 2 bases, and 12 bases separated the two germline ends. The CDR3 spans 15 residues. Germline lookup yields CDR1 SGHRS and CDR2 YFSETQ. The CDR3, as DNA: TGCGCCAGCAGCTTGGAACAGACTATCCCCTACGAGCAGTACTTC. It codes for CASSLEQTIPYEQYF.

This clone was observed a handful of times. CDR3 nucleotides: TGTGCCACCAGCAGAGATGTGGCGACCCAGTACTTC. This codes for CATSRDVATQYF. The chain couples TRBV15 to TRBJ2-5; D is uncertain. Germline V gene data show CDR1 as LNHNV and CDR2 as YYDKDF (reference sequence). The CDR3 has 12 residues. V dropped 0 bases and J dropped 7 bases, with 6 bases sitting between them.

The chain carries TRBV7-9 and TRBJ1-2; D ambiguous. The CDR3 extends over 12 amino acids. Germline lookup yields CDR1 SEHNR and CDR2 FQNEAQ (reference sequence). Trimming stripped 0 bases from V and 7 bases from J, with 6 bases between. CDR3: CASSLAGSGYTF. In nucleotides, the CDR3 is TGTGCCAGCAGCTTAGCGGGGAGTGGCTACACCTTC.